What follows are 27 T cell receptor beta chains derived from one specimen sequenced in a study of blood T cell repertoires in COVID-19. The protocol was immunoSEQ multiplex PCR, while the TCRdb copy is restricted to in-frame clones and leaves out a portion. The sample has tens of thousands of clones, 88% seen once. The sequenced material came from peripheral blood. Every receptor here comes from a man in his sixties with acute or convalescent COVID-19.

CDR3 sequence reads: CASSHTPGLAGYNEQFF. CDR3 bases: TGTGCCAGCAGCCATACCCCCGGACTAGCGGGATATAATGAGCAGTTCTTC. The J gene is TRBJ2-1, the V gene TRBV4-2; 12 nucleotides match TRBD2. Unmatched junction bases numbered 10, after V lost 3 bases and J lost 7 bases. The CDR3 is 17 amino acids. Germline V gives CDR1 LGHNA, CDR2 YNFKEQ.

The chain joins TRBV27 to TRBJ2-5, with TRBD2 matching 13 bases. This CDR3 has 15 residues. Germline V CDR1 and CDR2: MNHEY, SMNVEV (reference sequence). V gave up 9 bases and J gave up 5 bases; unmatched junction bases: 9. CDR3 nucleotides: TGTGCCAGTTCTCTGACTAGCGGGAGGTGGGAGACCCAGTACTTC. It is translated as CASSLTSGRWETQYF.

The V and J genes are TRBV11-3 and TRBJ2-7; tentatively, D is TRBD1 (6 bases). Germline assignment: CDR1 SGHNT and CDR2 YENEEA. V dropped 2 bases and J dropped 6 bases, with 8 bases sitting between them. The CDR3 runs 12 residues. CDR3 sequence: CASSLTGTEQYF. The CDR3 DNA reads TGTGCCAGCAGCTTAACAGGGACCGAGCAGTACTTC.

The chain links TRBV14 to TRBJ2-7; perhaps TRBD1 as D (5 bases). From germline, CDR1 is SGHDN and CDR2 FVKESK. This CDR3 has 14 residues. The V and J ends lost 1 base and 2 bases respectively, with 9 bases between them. The CDR3 sequence: CASSQGTKTYEQYF. CDR3 coding DNA: TGTGCCAGCAGCCAAGGGACAAAAACCTACGAGCAGTACTTC.

This clone was found a few times. The chain is built from TRBV7-8 and TRBJ2-2; the match to TRBD2 covers 11 bases. CDR3 length: 14 residues. CDR1 is SGHVS and CDR2 is FQNEAQ in the germline V gene. The V segment lost 5 bases and the J segment 8 bases; nucleotides outside the gene matches: 4. The CDR3 loop reads CASSTGLAGGELFF. CDR3 DNA sequence: TGTGCCAGCAGCACAGGACTAGCGGGTGGGGAGCTGTTTTTT. Filled out from reference TRBV7-8 and TRBJ2-2, the complete variable domain reads GAGVSQSPRYKVAKRGQDVALRCDPISGHVSLFWYQQALGQGPEFLTYFQNEAQLDKSGLPSDRFFAERPEGSVSTLKIQRTQQEDSAVYLCASSTGLAGGELFFGEGSRLTVL.

This chain joins TRBV29-1 and TRBJ1-1; D might be TRBD1 (6 bases). CDR1 is SQVTM and CDR2 is ANQGSEA in the germline V gene. The CDR3 totals 15 residues. V lost 3 bases, J lost 2 bases, and 16 bases lay in between. CDR3 residues: CSVETQGRGNTEAFF. Here the CDR3 DNA reads TGCAGCGTTGAGACACAGGGAAGGGGCAACACTGAAGCTTTCTTT. The whole variable domain, remainder taken from reference TRBV29-1 and TRBJ1-1, is SAVISQKPSRDICQRGTSLTIQCQVDSQVTMMFWYRQQPGQSLTLIATANQGSEATYESGFVIDKFPISRPNLTFSTLTVSNMSPEDSSIYLCSVETQGRGNTEAFFGQGTRLTVV.

The genes are TRBV13 and TRBJ2-7; 9 bases are shared with TRBD2. Germline V gene sequence: CDR1 PRHDT, CDR2 FYEKMQ (reference sequence). The CDR3 spans 15 residues. Trimming at V came to 5 bases and at J to 3 bases, leaving 8 bases not matched to a gene. CDR3 sequence: CASSDSGRLSYEQYF. CDR3 DNA: TGTGCCAGCAGCGATAGCGGGAGACTGAGCTACGAGCAGTACTTC. Filled out from reference TRBV13 and TRBJ2-7, the complete variable domain reads AAGVIQSPRHLIKEKRETATLKCYPIPRHDTVYWYQQGPGQDPQFLISFYEKMQSDKGSIPDRFSAQQFSDYHSELNMSSLELGDSALYFCASSDSGRLSYEQYFGPGTRLTVT.

The chain has TRBV6-6 and TRBJ2-7; D unclear. Trimming removed 6 bases at V and 2 bases at J, with 11 bases between. This CDR3 has 13 residues. CDR1 is MNHNY and CDR2 is SVGAGI in the germline V gene (reference sequence). The CDR3 DNA is TGTGCCAGCAGCCCCCGGCAGGCCTACGAGCAGTACTTC. Translating it yields CASSPRQAYEQYF.

The J gene is TRBJ2-5, the V gene TRBV5-1, with D possibly TRBD2 on 5 matching bases. Germline V lookup: CDR1 SGHRS, CDR2 YFSETQ. The CDR3 length is 15 residues. Trimming cost V 5 bases and J 5 bases, with 19 bases left between them. The CDR3 reads CASSKHPPPGETQYF. The CDR3 DNA reads as TGCGCCAGCAGTAAACACCCCCCGCCGGGGGAGACCCAGTACTTC.

The V gene is TRBV28, the J gene TRBJ1-1, with 7 bases matching TRBD1. J was trimmed by 7 bases and V by 5 bases; bases with no gene match: 10. The CDR3 sequence is 14 residues long. Germline V lookup: CDR1 MDHEN, CDR2 SYDVKM. As DNA, the CDR3 is TGTGCCAGCAGTCTCATACTCAGGGGGGTTGAAGCTTTCTTT. It encodes CASSLILRGVEAFF.

In this sample, this clone turned up once. This chain links TRBV21-1 with TRBJ2-7; the D call TRBD2 from the table was never checked on the DNA. TRBV21-1 is termed a pseudogene. The CDR3 is 18 amino acids. In nucleotides, the CDR3 is TGTGCCGGGCATAGAGGACAGGGGACTAGCGGGTTTACCTACGAGCAGTACTTC. Its protein is CAGHRGQGTSGFTYEQYF.

The chain links TRBV19 to TRBJ2-2; 11 bases agree with TRBD1. CDR1 and CDR2 from the germline V gene are LNHDA and SQIVND (reference sequence). The CDR3 has 16 amino acids. Trimming removed 7 bases from V and 4 bases from J; junction bases left unmatched: 8. The CDR3 DNA follows: TGTGCCAGTACCGGGACAGGGGGGAGGGTCACCGGGGAGCTGTTTTTT. Translation gives CASTGTGGRVTGELFF.

The chain recombines TRBV19 with TRBJ2-5, with D tentatively TRBD2 (5 bases). From germline, CDR1 is LNHDA and CDR2 SQIVND (reference sequence). V was pared by 9 bases and J by 2 bases, with 7 bases between. The CDR3 is 11 amino acids. The DNA of the CDR3 is TGTGCCAGCCGGGAACAAGAGACCCAGTACTTC. It codes for CASREQETQYF. Complete variable domain (other parts from reference TRBV19 and TRBJ2-5): DGGITQSPKYLFRKEGQNVTLSCEQNLNHDAMYWYRQDPGQGLRLIYYSQIVNDFQKGDIAEGYSVSREKKESFPLTVTSAQKNPTAFYLCASREQETQYFGPGTRLLVL.

The chain joins TRBV19 to TRBJ1-4; the D gene is possibly TRBD1 (6 bases). V shed 1 base and J shed 7 bases, with 10 bases lying between them. CDR1 and CDR2 (germline): LNHDA, SQIVND (reference sequence). The length of the CDR3 is 14 residues. This chain's CDR3 is CASSIGGRVEKLFF. CDR3 coding DNA: TGTGCCAGTAGTATAGGGGGGCGTGTTGAAAAACTGTTTTTT.

The chain couples TRBV2 to TRBJ1-1; weak D call: TRBD1 (6 bases). The CDR3 runs 17 residues. With 6 bases removed from V and 0 bases from J, the gap between germline ends came to 20 bases. CDR1 SNHLY and CDR2 FYNNEI come from the germline V gene. CDR3 in DNA: TGTGCCAGCAGCGGCTGGACAGACCTTACAATGAACACTGAAGCTTTCTTT. Encoded protein: CASSGWTDLTMNTEAFF. Together with reference TRBV2 and TRBJ1-1, the CDR3 gives the full variable domain: EPEVTQTPSHQVTQMGQEVILRCVPISNHLYFYWYRQILGQKVEFLVSFYNNEISEKSEIFDDQFSVERPDGSNFTLKIRSTKLEDSAMYFCASSGWTDLTMNTEAFFGQGTRLTVV.

The chain uses TRBV9 and TRBJ1-2; 7 positions agree with TRBD1. The CDR3 is made up of 14 amino acids. Germline CDR1 SGDLS, CDR2 YYNGEE. The V segment lost 0 bases and the J segment 5 bases; nucleotides outside the gene matches: 4. CDR3 sequence reads: CASSVAPGGYGYTF. CDR3 in DNA: TGTGCCAGCAGCGTAGCACCAGGGGGTTATGGCTACACCTTC.

V usage is TRBV2 and J usage is TRBJ2-7; D remains unclear. This CDR3 region has 12 residues. Deletions cut 6 bases from V and 4 bases from J, with 10 bases between. CDR1 is SNHLY and CDR2 is FYNNEI in the germline V gene. CDR3 sequence (DNA): TGTGCCAGCAGATCCGTCAGGTACGAGCAGTACTTC. It encodes CASRSVRYEQYF.

The chain recombines TRBV7-8 with TRBJ1-5, with D possibly being TRBD1 (5 bases). The V and J ends lost 5 bases and 7 bases respectively, with 12 bases between them. This CDR3 contains 13 residues. Germline V lookup: CDR1 SGHVS, CDR2 FQNEAQ. CDR3 DNA sequence: TGTGCCAGCAGCCTAGAGGAGGGGCAGCCCCAGCATTTT. This codes for CASSLEEGQPQHF.

About this clone: The same CDR3 is also encoded by other DNA sequences in this sample. The chain has TRBV28 and TRBJ2-2; 8 nucleotides match TRBD2. CDR3 length: 15 residues. V was clipped by 2 bases and J by 6 bases; unmatched bases: 5. Germline assignment: CDR1 MDHEN and CDR2 SYDVKM. The CDR3 DNA reads TGTGCCAGCAGTTTAGCGGGAGGACTTCCCGGGGAGCTGTTTTTT. Translation: CASSLAGGLPGELFF.

The table lists this clone with a count of one. This chain connects TRBV2 to TRBJ2-5, with D possibly TRBD1 on 5 matching bases. V lost 2 bases, J lost 7 bases, and 8 bases lay in between. This CDR3 spans 12 amino acids. The germline V gene encodes CDR1 SNHLY and CDR2 FYNNEI. CDR3 nucleotide sequence: TGTGCCAGCAGTGAAAGGGGCGGGACCCAGTACTTC. Translated, it gives CASSERGGTQYF. Based on the CDR3 plus reference TRBV2 and TRBJ2-5, the full variable domain is EPEVTQTPSHQVTQMGQEVILRCVPISNHLYFYWYRQILGQKVEFLVSFYNNEISEKSEIFDDQFSVERPDGSNFTLKIRSTKLEDSAMYFCASSERGGTQYFGPGTRLLVL.

This clone was recorded only once. The chain couples TRBV27 to TRBJ1-1; 7 bases line up with TRBD1. The CDR3 extends over 14 amino acids. The V segment lost 5 bases and the J segment 4 bases; nucleotides outside the gene matches: 7. In germline, CDR1 is MNHEY, CDR2 SMNVEV (reference sequence). In DNA form, the CDR3 reads TGTGCCAGCAGTGGTATAGGGGGCCGCACTGAAGCTTTCTTT. Residues: CASSGIGGRTEAFF.

V usage is TRBV3-1 (or the pseudogene TRBV3-2) and J usage is TRBJ2-5; 15 bases are a match to TRBD2. CDR1 and CDR2 from the germline V gene are LGHDT and YNNKEL (reference sequence). The V segment lost 5 bases and the J segment 2 bases; nucleotides outside the gene matches: 12. The CDR3 contains 19 residues. CDR3: CASSEVPGLAGGPQETQYF. DNA of the CDR3: TGTGCCAGCAGCGAAGTCCCGGGACTAGCGGGAGGACCTCAAGAGACCCAGTACTTC.

V is TRBV4-1 and J is TRBJ2-1; 14 positions agree with TRBD2. Trimming at V came to 6 bases and at J to 9 bases, leaving 7 bases not matched to a gene. CDR1 and CDR2 (germline): MGHRA, YSYEKL. CDR3 length: 15 residues. The CDR3: CASSLGTSGRREQFF. The CDR3 bases are TGCGCCAGCAGTCTCGGGACTAGCGGGAGACGTGAGCAGTTCTTC.

The gene calls are TRBV5-4 and TRBJ1-1; D possibly corresponds to TRBD1 (5 bases). The CDR3 consists of 15 residues. Germline assignment: CDR1 SGHNT and CDR2 YYREEE (reference sequence). V was pared by 3 bases and J by 0 bases, with 12 bases between. The CDR3, as DNA: TGTGCCAGCAGCTCGTTCGACAGTTTGAACACTGAAGCTTTCTTT. As protein: CASSSFDSLNTEAFF.

The chain carries TRBV27 and TRBJ2-1, with TRBD2 identical over 14 bases. The CDR3 consists of 17 residues. V shed 7 bases, J shed 9 bases, and the junction held 14 bases outside the gene matches. Looked up from germline, CDR1 is MNHEY and CDR2 is SMNVEV (reference sequence). The chain's CDR3 is CASTHLGRTSGRTEQFF. CDR3 DNA sequence: TGTGCCAGCACCCATCTTGGACGGACTAGCGGGAGGACTGAGCAGTTCTTC.

The chain uses TRBV2 and TRBJ1-6; weak D call: TRBD1 (6 bases). The V end was cut by 6 bases, the J end by 5 bases, with 11 bases between. Germline CDR1 reads SNHLY; CDR2 reads FYNNEI. The CDR3 length is 14 residues. CDR3 in amino acids: CASRLGHNNSPLHF. The CDR3 DNA is TGTGCCAGCAGGCTGGGACACAATAATTCACCCCTCCACTTT.

The rearrangement links TRBV27 to TRBJ1-1; maybe TRBD1 (5 bases). The V gene's germline CDR1 is MNHEY and CDR2 SMNVEV (reference sequence). With 1 base removed from V and 3 bases from J, the gap between germline ends came to 21 bases. The CDR3 length is 18 residues. CDR3 in amino acids: CASSLLWRGRGGDTEAFF. The CDR3 bases are TGTGCCAGCAGTTTATTGTGGAGGGGAAGGGGAGGGGACACTGAAGCTTTCTTT.